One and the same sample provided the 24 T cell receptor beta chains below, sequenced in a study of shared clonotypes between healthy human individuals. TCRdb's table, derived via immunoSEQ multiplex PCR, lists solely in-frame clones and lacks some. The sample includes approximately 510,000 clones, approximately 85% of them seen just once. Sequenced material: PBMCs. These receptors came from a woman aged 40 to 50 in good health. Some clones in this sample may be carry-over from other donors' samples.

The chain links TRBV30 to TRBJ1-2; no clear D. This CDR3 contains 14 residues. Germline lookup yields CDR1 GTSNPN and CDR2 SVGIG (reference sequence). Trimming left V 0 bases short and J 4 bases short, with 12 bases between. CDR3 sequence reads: CAWSVGGESYGYTF. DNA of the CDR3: TGTGCCTGGAGTGTTGGAGGAGAGTCCTATGGCTACACCTTC.

CDR3 amino acids: CASSITVNTEAFF. In DNA form, the CDR3 reads TGTGCCAGTAGTATAACCGTCAACACTGAAGCTTTCTTT. The chain joins TRBV19 to TRBJ1-1; D remains unclear. The germline V gene has CDR1 LNHDA and CDR2 SQIVND (reference sequence). There are 13 residues in the CDR3. V was clipped by 2 bases and J by 2 bases, with 6 bases between them.

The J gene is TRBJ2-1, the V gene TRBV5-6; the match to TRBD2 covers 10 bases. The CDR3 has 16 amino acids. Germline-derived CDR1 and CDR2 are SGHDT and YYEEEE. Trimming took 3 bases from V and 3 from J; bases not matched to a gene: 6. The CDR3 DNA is TGTGCCAGCAGCTGGACGGGACTAGCGAACTACAATGAGCAGTTCTTC. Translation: CASSWTGLANYNEQFF.

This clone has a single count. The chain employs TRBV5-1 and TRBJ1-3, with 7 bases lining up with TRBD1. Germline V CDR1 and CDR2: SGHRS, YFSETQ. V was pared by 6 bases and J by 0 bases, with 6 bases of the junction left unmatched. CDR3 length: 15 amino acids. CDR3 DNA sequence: TGCGCCAGCACCCGGGACAGTTACTCTGGAAACACCATATATTTT. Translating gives CASTRDSYSGNTIYF.

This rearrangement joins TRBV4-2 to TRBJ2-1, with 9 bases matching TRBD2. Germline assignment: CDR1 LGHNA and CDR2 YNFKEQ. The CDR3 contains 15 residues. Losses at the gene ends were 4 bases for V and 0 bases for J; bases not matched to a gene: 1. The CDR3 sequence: CASSPSGISYNEQFF. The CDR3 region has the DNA TGTGCCAGCAGCCCTAGCGGGATCTCCTACAATGAGCAGTTCTTC.

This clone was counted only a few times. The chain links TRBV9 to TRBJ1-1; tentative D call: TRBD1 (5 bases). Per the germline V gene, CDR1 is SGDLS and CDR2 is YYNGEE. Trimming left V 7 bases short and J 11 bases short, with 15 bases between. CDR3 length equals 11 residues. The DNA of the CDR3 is TGTGCCAGCGGGACGTTGGGGCCCGCTTTCTTT. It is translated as CASGTLGPAFF.

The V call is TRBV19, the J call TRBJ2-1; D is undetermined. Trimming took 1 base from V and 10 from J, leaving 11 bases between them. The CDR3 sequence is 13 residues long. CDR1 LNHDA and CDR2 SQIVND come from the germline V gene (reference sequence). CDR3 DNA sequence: TGTGCCAGTAGTATAGGAGTAGCTCGCGAGCAGTTCTTC. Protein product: CASSIGVAREQFF.

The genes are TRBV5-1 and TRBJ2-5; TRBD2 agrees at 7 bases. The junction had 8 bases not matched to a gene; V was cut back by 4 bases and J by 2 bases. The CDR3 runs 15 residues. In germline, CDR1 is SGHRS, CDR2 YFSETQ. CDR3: CASSGNLAAQETQYF. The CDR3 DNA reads TGCGCCAGCAGCGGCAACCTAGCGGCACAAGAGACCCAGTACTTC.

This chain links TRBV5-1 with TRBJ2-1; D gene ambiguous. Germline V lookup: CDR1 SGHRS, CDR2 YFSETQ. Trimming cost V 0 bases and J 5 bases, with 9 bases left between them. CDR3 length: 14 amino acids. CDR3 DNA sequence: TGCGCCAGCAGCTTGGGGCAGGCAGACAATGAGCAGTTCTTC. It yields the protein CASSLGQADNEQFF.

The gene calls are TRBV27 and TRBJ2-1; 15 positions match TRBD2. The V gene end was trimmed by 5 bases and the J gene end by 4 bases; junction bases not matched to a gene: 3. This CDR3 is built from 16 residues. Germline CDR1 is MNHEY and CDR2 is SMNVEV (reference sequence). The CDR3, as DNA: TGTGCCAGCAGTCCCGGGACTAGCGGGAGGTACAATGAGCAGTTCTTC. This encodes CASSPGTSGRYNEQFF.

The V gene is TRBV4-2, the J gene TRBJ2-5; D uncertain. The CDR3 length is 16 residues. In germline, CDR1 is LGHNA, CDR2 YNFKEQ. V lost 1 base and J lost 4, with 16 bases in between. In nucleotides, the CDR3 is TGTGCCAGCAGCCAAGCTATGGGCCGGAATCGAGAGACCCAGTACTTC. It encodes CASSQAMGRNRETQYF.

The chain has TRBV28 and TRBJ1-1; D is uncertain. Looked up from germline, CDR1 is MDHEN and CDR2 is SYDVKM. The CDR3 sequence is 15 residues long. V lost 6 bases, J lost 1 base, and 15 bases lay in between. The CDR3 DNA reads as TGTGCCAGCAGATACCGGGGTGTCGAGAACACTGAAGCTTTCTTT. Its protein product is CASRYRGVENTEAFF.

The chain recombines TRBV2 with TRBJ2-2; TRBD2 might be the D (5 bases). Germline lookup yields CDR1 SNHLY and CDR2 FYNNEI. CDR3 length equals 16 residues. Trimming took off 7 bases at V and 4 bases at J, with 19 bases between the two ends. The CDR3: CASKGLGIGGTGELFF. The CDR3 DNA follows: TGTGCCAGCAAAGGGTTGGGGATAGGAGGCACCGGGGAGCTGTTTTTT.

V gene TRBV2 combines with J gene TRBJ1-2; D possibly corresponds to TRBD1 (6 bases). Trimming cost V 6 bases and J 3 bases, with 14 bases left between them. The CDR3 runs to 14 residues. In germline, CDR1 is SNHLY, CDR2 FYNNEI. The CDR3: CASSSQRQDYGYTF. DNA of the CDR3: TGTGCCAGCAGCTCACAAAGACAGGACTATGGCTACACCTTC.

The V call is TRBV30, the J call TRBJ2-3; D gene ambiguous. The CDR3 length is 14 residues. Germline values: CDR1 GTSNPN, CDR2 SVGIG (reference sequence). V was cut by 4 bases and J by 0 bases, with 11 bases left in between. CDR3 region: CAWTRLQSTDTQYF. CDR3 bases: TGTGCCTGGACGCGGCTACAGAGCACAGATACGCAGTATTTT. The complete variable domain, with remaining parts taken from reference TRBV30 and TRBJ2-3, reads SQTIHQWPATLVQPVGSPLSLECTVEGTSNPNLYWYRQAAGRGLQLLFYSVGIGQISSEVPQNLSASRPQDRQFILSSKKLLLSDSGFYLCAWTRLQSTDTQYFGPGTRLTVL.

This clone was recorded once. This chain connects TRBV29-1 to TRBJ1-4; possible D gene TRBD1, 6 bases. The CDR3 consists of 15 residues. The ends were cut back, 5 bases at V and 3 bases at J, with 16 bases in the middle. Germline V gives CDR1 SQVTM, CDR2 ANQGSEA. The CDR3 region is CSVNRGGAANEKLFF. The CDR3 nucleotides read TGCAGCGTTAATAGGGGGGGTGCAGCTAATGAAAAACTGTTTTTT.

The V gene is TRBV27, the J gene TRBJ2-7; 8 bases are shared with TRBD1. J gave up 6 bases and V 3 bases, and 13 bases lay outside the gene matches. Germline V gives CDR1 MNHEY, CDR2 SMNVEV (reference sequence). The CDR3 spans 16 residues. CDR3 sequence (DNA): TGTGCCAGCAGTTTCGGACAGGGTAGGGGACCCGTCGAGCAGTACTTC. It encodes CASSFGQGRGPVEQYF.

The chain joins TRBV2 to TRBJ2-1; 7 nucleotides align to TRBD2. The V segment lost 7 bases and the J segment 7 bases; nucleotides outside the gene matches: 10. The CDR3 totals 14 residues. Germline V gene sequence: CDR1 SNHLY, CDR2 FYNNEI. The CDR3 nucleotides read TGTGCCAGCAATGGGAGGACTAGTCGGAATGAGCAGTTCTTC. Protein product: CASNGRTSRNEQFF.

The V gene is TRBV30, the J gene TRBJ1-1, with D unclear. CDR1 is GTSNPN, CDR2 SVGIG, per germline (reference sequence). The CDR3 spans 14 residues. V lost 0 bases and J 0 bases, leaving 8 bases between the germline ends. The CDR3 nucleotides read TGTGCCTGGAGTGTTGCTACCTTGAACACTGAAGCTTTCTTT. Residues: CAWSVATLNTEAFF.

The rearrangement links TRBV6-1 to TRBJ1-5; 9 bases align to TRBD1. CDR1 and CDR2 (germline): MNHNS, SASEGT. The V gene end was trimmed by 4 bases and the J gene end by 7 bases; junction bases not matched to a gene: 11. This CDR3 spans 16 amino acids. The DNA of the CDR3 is TGTGCCAGCAGTGGTGCTACAGGGGGCGGAGGGCAGCCCCAGCATTTT. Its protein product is CASSGATGGGGQPQHF.

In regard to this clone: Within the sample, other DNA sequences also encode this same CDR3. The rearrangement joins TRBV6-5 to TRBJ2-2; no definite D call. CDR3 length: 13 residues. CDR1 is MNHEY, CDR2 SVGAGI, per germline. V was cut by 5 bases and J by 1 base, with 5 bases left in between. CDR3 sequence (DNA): TGTGCCAGCAGTCGACAGAACACCGGGGAGCTGTTTTTT. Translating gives CASSRQNTGELFF.

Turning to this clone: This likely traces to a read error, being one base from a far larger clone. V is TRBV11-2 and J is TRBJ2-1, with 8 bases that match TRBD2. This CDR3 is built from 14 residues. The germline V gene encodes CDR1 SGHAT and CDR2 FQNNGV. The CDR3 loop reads CAGSFSGTLGEQFF. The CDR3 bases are TGTGCCGGCAGCTTTAGCGGGACCCTCGGTGAGCAGTTCTTC.

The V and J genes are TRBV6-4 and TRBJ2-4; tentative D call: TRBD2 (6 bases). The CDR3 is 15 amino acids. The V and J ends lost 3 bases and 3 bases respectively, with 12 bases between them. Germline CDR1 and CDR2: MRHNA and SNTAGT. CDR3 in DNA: TGTGCCAGCAGTGATTTGTACGGGGGCAAAAACATTCAGTACTTC. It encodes CASSDLYGGKNIQYF.

In nucleotides, the CDR3 is TGTGCCAGCAGCCCCCATCCCGCCACAGGGAACTATGGCTACACCTTC. It is translated as CASSPHPATGNYGYTF. The chain has TRBV7-2 and TRBJ1-2; tentative D call: TRBD1 (6 bases). The CDR3 spans 16 residues. V was cut by 5 bases and J by 2 bases, with 18 bases left in between. The germline V gene has CDR1 SGHTA and CDR2 FQGNSA.